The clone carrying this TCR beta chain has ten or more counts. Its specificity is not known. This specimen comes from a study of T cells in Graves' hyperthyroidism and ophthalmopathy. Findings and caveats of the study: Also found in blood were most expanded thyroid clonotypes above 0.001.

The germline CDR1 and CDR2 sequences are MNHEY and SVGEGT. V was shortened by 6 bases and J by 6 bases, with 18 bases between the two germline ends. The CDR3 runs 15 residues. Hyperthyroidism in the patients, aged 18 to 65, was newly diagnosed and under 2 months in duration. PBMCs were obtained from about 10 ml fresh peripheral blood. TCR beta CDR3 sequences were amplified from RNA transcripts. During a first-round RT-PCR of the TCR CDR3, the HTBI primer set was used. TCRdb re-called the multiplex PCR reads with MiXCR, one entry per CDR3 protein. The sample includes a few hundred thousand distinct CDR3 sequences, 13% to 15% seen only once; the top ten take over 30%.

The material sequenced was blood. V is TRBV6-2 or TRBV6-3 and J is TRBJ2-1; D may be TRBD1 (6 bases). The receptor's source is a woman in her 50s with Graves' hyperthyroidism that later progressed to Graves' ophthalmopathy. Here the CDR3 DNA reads TGTGCCAGCAGGCGTTCCCCCCAAGGGGGCAATGAGCAGTTCTTC. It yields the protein CASRRSPQGGNEQFF.